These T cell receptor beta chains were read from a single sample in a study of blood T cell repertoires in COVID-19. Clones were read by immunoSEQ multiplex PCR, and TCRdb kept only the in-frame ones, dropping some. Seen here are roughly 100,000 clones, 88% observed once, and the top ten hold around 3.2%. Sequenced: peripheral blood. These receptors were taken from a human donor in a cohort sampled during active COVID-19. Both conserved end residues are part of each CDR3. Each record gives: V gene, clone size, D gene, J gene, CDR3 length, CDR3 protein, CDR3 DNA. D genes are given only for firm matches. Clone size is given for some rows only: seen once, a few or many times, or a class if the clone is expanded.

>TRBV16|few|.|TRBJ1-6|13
CASSRQSAGPLHF
TGTGCCAGCAGCCGTCAAAGCGCTGGTCCCCTCCACTTT
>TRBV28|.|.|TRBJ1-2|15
CASSFLGEGFNGYTF
TGTGCCAGCAGTTTCCTCGGGGAAGGTTTCAACGGCTACACCTTC
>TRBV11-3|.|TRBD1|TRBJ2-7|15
CASSLDSDRGREQYF
TGTGCCAGCAGCTTAGATTCGGACAGGGGCCGCGAGCAGTACTTC
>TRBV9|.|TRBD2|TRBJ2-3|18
CASSPHRVAGGDTDTQYF
TGTGCCAGCAGCCCCCACCGGGTAGCGGGGGGGGACACAGATACGCAGTATTTT
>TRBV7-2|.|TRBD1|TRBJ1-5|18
CASSPRQGGRLSGQPQHF
TGTGCCAGCAGCCCAAGACAGGGAGGAAGGTTGTCCGGTCAGCCCCAGCATTTT
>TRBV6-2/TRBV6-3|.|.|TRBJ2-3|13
CASSGLAIDTQYF
TGTGCCAGCAGTGGGCTAGCGATAGATACGCAGTATTTT
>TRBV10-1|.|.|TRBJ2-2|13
CASSDQGTGELFF
TGCGCCAGCAGTGATCAGGGCACCGGGGAGCTGTTTTTT
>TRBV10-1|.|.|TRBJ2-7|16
CASSEYGRVGSYEQYF
TGCGCCAGCAGTGAGTATGGCAGGGTGGGCTCCTACGAGCAGTACTTC
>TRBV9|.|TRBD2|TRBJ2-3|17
CASSVQGLAGGPDTQYF
TGTGCCAGCAGCGTACAGGGACTAGCGGGGGGGCCTGATACGCAGTATTTT
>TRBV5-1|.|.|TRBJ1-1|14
CASSLAGPNTEAFF
TGCGCCAGCAGCTTGGCCGGTCCCAACACTGAAGCTTTCTTT
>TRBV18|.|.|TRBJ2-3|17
CASSPNGQGTYTDTQYF
TGTGCCAGCTCACCCAACGGACAAGGGACTTACACAGATACGCAGTATTTT
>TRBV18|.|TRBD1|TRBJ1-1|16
CASSPPLTGRHTKAFF
TGTGCCAGCTCACCACCGCTGACAGGGCGCCATACAAAAGCTTTCTTT
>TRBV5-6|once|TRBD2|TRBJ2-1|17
CASSPGLAKNRYNEQFF
TGTGCCAGCAGCCCGGGACTAGCGAAGAACCGATACAATGAGCAGTTCTTC
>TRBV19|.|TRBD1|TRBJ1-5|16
CASSIGWDRPHQPQHF
TGTGCCAGTAGTATAGGGTGGGACAGGCCACATCAGCCCCAGCATTTT
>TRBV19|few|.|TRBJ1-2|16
CASTYGGAGTGWGYTF
TGTGCCAGTACCTATGGGGGCGCCGGGACCGGCTGGGGCTACACCTTC
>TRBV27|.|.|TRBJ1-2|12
CASSLEGYGYTF
TGTGCCAGCAGTTTAGAGGGTTATGGCTACACCTTC
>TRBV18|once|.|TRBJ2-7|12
CASSPLSYEQYF
TGTGCCAGCTCACCCCTCTCCTACGAGCAGTACTTC
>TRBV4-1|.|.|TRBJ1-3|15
CASSQTTGSGNTIYF
TGCGCCAGCAGCCAGACGACAGGTTCTGGAAACACCATATATTTT
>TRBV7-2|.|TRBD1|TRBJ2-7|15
CASSLGQGGPYEQYF
TGTGCCAGCAGCTTGGGACAGGGCGGTCCCTACGAGCAGTACTTC
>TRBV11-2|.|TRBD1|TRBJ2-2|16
CASSPTGGGRAGELFF
TGTGCCAGCAGCCCGACAGGGGGAGGAAGGGCCGGGGAGCTGTTTTTT
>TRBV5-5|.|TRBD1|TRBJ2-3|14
CASTAGTGRDTQYF
TGTGCCAGCACCGCCGGGACAGGGCGAGATACGCAGTATTTT
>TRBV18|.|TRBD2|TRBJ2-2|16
CASSQFSGRSTGELFF
TGTGCCAGCTCACAGTTTAGCGGGAGATCAACCGGGGAGCTGTTTTTT
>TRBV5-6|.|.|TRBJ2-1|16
CASSAGLTGSYNEQFF
TGTGCCAGCAGCGCTGGACTCACTGGCTCCTACAATGAGCAGTTCTTC
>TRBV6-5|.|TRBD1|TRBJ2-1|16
CASSYSNRGSYNEQFF
TGTGCCAGCAGTTACTCGAACAGGGGCTCCTACAATGAGCAGTTCTTC
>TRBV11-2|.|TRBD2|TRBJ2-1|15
CASSLVPSGVNEQFF
TGTGCCAGCAGCTTAGTTCCTAGCGGGGTCAATGAGCAGTTCTTC
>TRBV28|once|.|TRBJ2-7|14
CASRFAGLSYEQYF
TGTGCCAGCCGGTTCGCGGGATTATCTTACGAGCAGTACTTC
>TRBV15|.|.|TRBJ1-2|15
CATSRGSVEMGGYTF
TGTGCCACCAGCAGGGGTTCGGTGGAGATGGGTGGCTACACCTTC
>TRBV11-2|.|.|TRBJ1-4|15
CASSFLQGTNEKLFF
TGTGCCAGCAGCTTTCTCCAGGGAACTAATGAAAAACTGTTTTTT
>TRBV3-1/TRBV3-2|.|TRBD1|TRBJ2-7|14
CASSARDRDGEQYF
TGTGCCAGCAGCGCCCGGGACAGGGACGGCGAGCAGTACTTC
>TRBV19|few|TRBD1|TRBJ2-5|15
CASSAGTDYQETQYF
TGTGCCAGTAGTGCTGGGACAGACTACCAAGAGACCCAGTACTTC
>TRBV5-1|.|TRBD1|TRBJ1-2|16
CASSLRIGTDFYGYTF
TGCGCCAGCAGCTTGCGAATAGGGACAGATTTCTATGGCTACACCTTC
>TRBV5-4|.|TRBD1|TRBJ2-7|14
CASSSGTGAYEQYF
TGTGCCAGCAGCTCCGGGACAGGGGCATACGAGCAGTACTTC
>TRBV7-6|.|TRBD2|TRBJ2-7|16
CASSRTSGSWSYEQYF
TGTGCCAGCAGCCGGACTAGCGGGAGCTGGTCCTACGAGCAGTACTTC
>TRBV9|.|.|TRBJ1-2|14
CASSVEEGSYGYTF
TGTGCCAGCAGCGTAGAGGAGGGTTCCTATGGCTACACCTTC
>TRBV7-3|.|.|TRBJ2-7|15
CASSSGPGDQYEQYF
TGTGCCAGCAGCTCGGGCCCGGGGGACCAATACGAGCAGTACTTC
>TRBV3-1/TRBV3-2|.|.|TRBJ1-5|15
CASSQSRGPRAPQHF
TGTGCCAGCAGCCAGTCCCGGGGTCCTCGGGCGCCCCAGCATTTT
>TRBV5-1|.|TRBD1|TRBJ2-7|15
CASSEPGQNSYEQYF
TGCGCCAGCAGCGAGCCGGGACAGAACTCCTACGAGCAGTACTTC
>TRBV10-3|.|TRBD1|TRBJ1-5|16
CAISGQGKRGNQPQHF
TGTGCCATCAGTGGACAGGGGAAAAGGGGCAATCAGCCCCAGCATTTT
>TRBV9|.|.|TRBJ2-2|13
CASSPGLTGELFF
TGTGCCAGCAGCCCAGGGCTCACCGGGGAGCTGTTTTTT
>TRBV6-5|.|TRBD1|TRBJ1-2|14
CASRADRGLYGYTF
TGTGCCAGCAGGGCCGACAGGGGATTATATGGCTACACCTTC
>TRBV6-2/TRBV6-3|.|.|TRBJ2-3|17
CASSYPPGRRGTDTQYF
TGTGCCAGCAGTTACCCCCCCGGTAGGAGGGGCACAGATACGCAGTATTTT
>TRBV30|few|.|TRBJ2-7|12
CAWSVLSYEQYF
TGTGCCTGGAGTGTACTTTCCTACGAGCAGTACTTC
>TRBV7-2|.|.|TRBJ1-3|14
CASSLAASGNTIYF
TGTGCCAGCAGCTTAGCAGCCTCTGGAAACACCATATATTTT
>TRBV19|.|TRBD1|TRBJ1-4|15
CASSIVLDRGEKLFF
TGTGCCAGTAGTATAGTGCTGGACAGGGGTGAAAAACTGTTTTTT
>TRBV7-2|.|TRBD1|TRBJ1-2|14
CASSSGDRRYGYTF
TGTGCCAGCAGCTCCGGGGACAGGAGATATGGCTACACCTTC
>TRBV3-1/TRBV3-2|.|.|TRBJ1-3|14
CASSQGAGGNTIYF
TGTGCCAGCAGCCAAGGGGCGGGGGGAAACACCATATATTTT
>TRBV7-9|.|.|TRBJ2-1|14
CASIPTEYYNEQFF
TGTGCCAGCATCCCGACAGAATACTACAATGAGCAGTTCTTC
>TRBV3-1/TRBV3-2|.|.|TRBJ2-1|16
CASSQDPLRGGNEQFF
TGTGCCAGCAGCCAAGATCCCCTCAGGGGTGGGAATGAGCAGTTCTTC